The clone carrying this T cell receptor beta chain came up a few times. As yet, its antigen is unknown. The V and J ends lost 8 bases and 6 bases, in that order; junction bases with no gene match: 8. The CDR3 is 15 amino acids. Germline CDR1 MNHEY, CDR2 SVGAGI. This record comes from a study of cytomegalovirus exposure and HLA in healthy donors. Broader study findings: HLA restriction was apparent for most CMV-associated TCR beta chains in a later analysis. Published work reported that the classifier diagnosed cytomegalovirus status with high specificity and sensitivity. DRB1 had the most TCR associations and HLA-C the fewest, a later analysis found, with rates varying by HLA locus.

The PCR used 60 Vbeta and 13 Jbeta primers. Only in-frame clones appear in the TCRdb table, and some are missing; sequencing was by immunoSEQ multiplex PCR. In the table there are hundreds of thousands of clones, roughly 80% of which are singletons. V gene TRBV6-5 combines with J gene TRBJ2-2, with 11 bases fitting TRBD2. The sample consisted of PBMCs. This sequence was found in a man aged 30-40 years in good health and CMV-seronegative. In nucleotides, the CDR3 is TGTGCCAGCGGGTCTCTAGCGGGGGGCGCCGGGGAGCTGTTTTTT. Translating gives CASGSLAGGAGELFF.